This T cell receptor beta chain was identified in a study of blood T cell repertoires in COVID-19. The CDR3 is made up of 14 amino acids. Per the germline V gene, CDR1 is MGHRA and CDR2 is YSYEKL. The V end was cut by 6 bases, the J end by 6 bases, with 14 bases between. The data were produced by immunoSEQ multiplex PCR, yet TCRdb's version contains in-frame clones alone and is incomplete. The sample lists more than 95,000 clones; roughly nine tenths were seen once. The source is a human donor in a cohort sampled during active COVID-19. The chain recombines TRBV4-1 with TRBJ1-4; D is unclear. Sequencing was carried out using peripheral blood. DNA of the CDR3: TGCGCCAGCAGTTTCGGGGAACGGGATGAAAAACTGTTTTTT. It is translated as CASSFGERDEKLFF.